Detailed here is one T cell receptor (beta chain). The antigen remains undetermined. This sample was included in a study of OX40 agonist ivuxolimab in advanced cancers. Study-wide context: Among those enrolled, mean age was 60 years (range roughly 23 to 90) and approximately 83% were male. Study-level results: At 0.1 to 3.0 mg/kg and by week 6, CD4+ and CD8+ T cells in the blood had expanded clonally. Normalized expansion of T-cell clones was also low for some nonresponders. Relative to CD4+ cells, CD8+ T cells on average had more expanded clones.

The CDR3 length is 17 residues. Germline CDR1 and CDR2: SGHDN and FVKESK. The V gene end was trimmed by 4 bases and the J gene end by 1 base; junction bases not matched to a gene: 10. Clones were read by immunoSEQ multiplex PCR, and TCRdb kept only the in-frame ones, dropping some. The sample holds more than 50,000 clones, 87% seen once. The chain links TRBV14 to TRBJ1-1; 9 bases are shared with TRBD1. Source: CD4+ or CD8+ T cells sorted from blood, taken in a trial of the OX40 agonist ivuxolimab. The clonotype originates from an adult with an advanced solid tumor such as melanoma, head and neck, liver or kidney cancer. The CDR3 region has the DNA TGTGCCAGCAGCCGCCGCACCCCGACAGGGGGGAACACTGAAGCTTTCTTT. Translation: CASSRRTPTGGNTEAFF.